This T cell receptor (beta chain) derives from a study of shared clonotypes between healthy human individuals. Germline trimming cut 5 bases from V and 9 bases from J; bases unmatched to any gene: 4. Germline lookup yields CDR1 MDHEN and CDR2 SYDVKM. The CDR3 totals 15 residues. Repertoires were generated with immunoSEQ multiplex PCR, while TCRdb's copy carries only in-frame clones and drops some. The repertoire includes over a million clones, around 95% of them detected once, and roughly 1.1% sits in the top ten. Details on this clone: Its specificity is unknown.

Overall study findings and caveats: A reduction in generation probabilities was seen for non-shared clonotypes relative to those shared by all four donors.

The sequenced sample was naive CD4+ T cells sorted from blood. The subset: CD45RA+ positively selected. The TCR originated in a man aged 30-40 years in good health. This chain joins TRBV28 and TRBJ2-1; TRBD2 matches 16 bases. CDR3 sequence: CASSPGTSGRAEQFF. CDR3 DNA: TGTGCCAGCAGTCCCGGGACTAGCGGGAGGGCTGAGCAGTTCTTC.